In this sample, the clone carrying this T cell receptor (beta chain) turned up once. Its matching antigen is unknown. These data come from a study of OX40 agonist ivuxolimab in advanced cancers. As for the study in general: The eligibility criteria allowed prior anti-PD-1, anti-PD-L1 or anti-CTLA-4 therapy, and approximately 42% had some.

Study results and caveats: Low normalized clonal expansion also occurred in some nonresponding patients.

Germline CDR1 and CDR2: SGDLS and YYNGEE. The CDR3 has 14 amino acids. The V gene lost 2 bases and the J gene lost 1 base, with 7 bases spanning the gap. The protocol was immunoSEQ multiplex PCR, while the TCRdb copy is restricted to in-frame clones and leaves out a portion. Counted here are fewer than 35,000 clones, roughly nine tenths occurring once; the ten biggest clones make up 8.5% to 9.5%. Material: CD4+ or CD8+ T cells sorted from blood, obtained in a trial of the OX40 agonist ivuxolimab. This chain joins TRBV9 and TRBJ1-5; D is unclear. The origin of this receptor is an adult with an advanced solid tumor such as melanoma, head and neck, liver or kidney cancer. Here the CDR3 reads CASSVAPSNQPQHF. As DNA, the CDR3 is TGTGCCAGCAGCGTTGCCCCCAGCAATCAGCCCCAGCATTTT.